Listed here are 11 T cell receptor beta chains from one sample, sequenced in a study of shared clonotypes between healthy human individuals. Sequencing used immunoSEQ multiplex PCR; TCRdb keeps in-frame clones, though not all of them. In the table there are around 1.9 million clones, approximately 94% of which are singletons. CD8 cells classed as naive were CD45RO-negative and positively selected for CCR7, excluding terminally differentiated effector memory CD45RA+ cells. Source material: naive CD8+ T cells from PBMCs. The receptors here all came from a man younger than 35 in good health. Some clones in this sample may be carry-over from other donors' samples.

The chain couples TRBV28 to TRBJ1-2, with 9 bases lining up with TRBD1. The V gene's germline CDR1 is MDHEN and CDR2 SYDVKM. This CDR3 contains 13 residues. Trimming removed 4 bases from V and 5 bases from J; junction bases left unmatched: 2. CDR3 coding DNA: TGTGCCAGCAGTTGGGACAGGGTATATGGCTACACCTTC. This translates into CASSWDRVYGYTF.

The rearrangement joins TRBV28 to TRBJ1-5; D unclear. The CDR3 has 17 residues. Trimming cost V 6 bases and J 2 bases, with 20 bases left between them. The germline CDR1 and CDR2 sequences are MDHEN and SYDVKM. CDR3 bases: TGTGCCAGCAGCCCTAGGATGGTACTTCCTGGCAATCAGCCCCAGCATTTT. Translation: CASSPRMVLPGNQPQHF.

The chain employs TRBV7-6 and TRBJ1-5; a weak D match, TRBD1 (6 bases). CDR3 length: 18 amino acids. CDR1 SGHVS and CDR2 FNYEAQ come from the germline V gene. Trimming stripped 3 bases from V and 0 bases from J, with 18 bases between. Written as DNA, the CDR3 is TGTGCCAGCAGCTTGGGGGCCGGCGGCCGCGGTAGCAATCAGCCCCAGCATTTT. Protein: CASSLGAGGRGSNQPQHF.

This clone was recorded once. The V call is TRBV28, the J call TRBJ2-5; weak D call: TRBD2 (6 bases). V lost 3 bases to trimming and J lost 9 bases, with 14 bases between them. This CDR3 region has 13 residues. Germline-derived CDR1 and CDR2 are MDHEN and SYDVKM. The CDR3 sequence: CASSFGTARAQYF. CDR3 DNA: TGTGCCAGCAGTTTCGGGACTGCCCGGGCCCAGTACTTC.

The CDR3 here is CASSISGQGLEPQHF. In DNA form, the CDR3 reads TGTGCCAGTAGTATAAGTGGACAGGGCCTCGAGCCCCAGCATTTT. The V call is TRBV19, the J call TRBJ1-5; 8 nucleotides align to TRBD1. This CDR3 contains 15 residues. Germline assignment: CDR1 LNHDA and CDR2 SQIVND (reference sequence). V dropped 2 bases and J dropped 8; count of bases not matched to a gene: 8.

This chain joins TRBV2 and TRBJ1-4, with TRBD1 matching 9 bases. Germline CDR1 and CDR2: SNHLY and FYNNEI. The CDR3 has 14 amino acids. The V segment lost 1 base and the J segment 12 bases; nucleotides outside the gene matches: 6. As DNA, the CDR3 is TGTGCCAGCAGTGAAGGACAGGGGGAAGAACAACTGTTTTTT. Translating it yields CASSEGQGEEQLFF.

This clone was seen a few times. This sequence joins TRBV6-5 and TRBJ1-5, with a tentative D call TRBD1 (6 bases). The germline V gene has CDR1 MNHEY and CDR2 SVGAGI. This CDR3 is 14 amino acids long. V was trimmed by 4 bases and J by 6 bases, leaving 13 bases between them. The CDR3 DNA follows: TGTGCCAGCAGTTTCTACAGGGATAGTCAGCCCCAGCATTTT. Amino acid sequence: CASSFYRDSQPQHF.

The chain links TRBV19 to TRBJ1-1; D might be TRBD1 (5 bases). The CDR3 is 12 residues long. Per germline, CDR1 LNHDA and CDR2 SQIVND (reference sequence). Trimming shortened V by 4 bases and J by 6 bases, and 9 bases separated the two germline ends. The CDR3 loop is CASSTGFSEAFF. DNA for the CDR3: TGTGCCAGTAGTACAGGGTTTTCTGAAGCTTTCTTT.

The chain carries TRBV7-2 and TRBJ2-3; D might be TRBD2 (6 bases). Germline CDR1 reads SGHTA; CDR2 reads FQGNSA. The CDR3 length is 15 residues. V gave up 5 bases and J gave up 1 base, with 13 bases separating them. CDR3 in DNA: TGTGCCAGCAGCCCCGGTCGGAGGGGCACAGATACGCAGTATTTT. Translated: CASSPGRRGTDTQYF.

This clone has just a few counts. The V gene is TRBV27, the J gene TRBJ1-2; D remains unclear. Germline assignment: CDR1 MNHEY and CDR2 SMNVEV (reference sequence). The CDR3 consists of 13 residues. Trimming cost V 5 bases and J 6 bases, with 13 bases left between them. Written as DNA, the CDR3 is TGTGCCAGCAGTCCCGGAACCGTCCATGGCTACACCTTC. Amino acid sequence: CASSPGTVHGYTF.

This chain links TRBV27 with TRBJ2-7, with 12 positions matching TRBD2. Looked up from germline, CDR1 is MNHEY and CDR2 is SMNVEV (reference sequence). Trimming removed 2 bases from V and 1 base from J; junction bases left unmatched: 6. The CDR3 covers 17 residues. The CDR3 DNA follows: TGTGCCAGCAGTTTAATTGGGACTAGCGGGCCTTCCTACGAGCAGTACTTC. Translation: CASSLIGTSGPSYEQYF.